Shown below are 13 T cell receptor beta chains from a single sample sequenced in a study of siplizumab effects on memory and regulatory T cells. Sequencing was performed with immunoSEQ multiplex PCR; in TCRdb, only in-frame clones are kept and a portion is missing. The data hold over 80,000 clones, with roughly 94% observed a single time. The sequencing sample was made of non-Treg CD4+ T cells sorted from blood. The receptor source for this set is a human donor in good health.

The CDR3 DNA follows: TGTGCCAGCAGCTTAGTCCCCCGGAGCTCTACTAACTATGGCTACACCTTC. Translated, it gives CASSLVPRSSTNYGYTF. This chain links TRBV7-3 with TRBJ1-2; no clear D. This CDR3 is built from 17 residues. V was cut by 2 bases and J by 0 bases, with 16 bases left in between. Germline CDR1 is SGHTA and CDR2 is FQGTGA. Using reference TRBV7-3 and TRBJ1-2 for the parts outside the CDR3, the full variable domain is GAGVSQTPSNKVTEKGKYVELRCDPISGHTALYWYRQSLGQGPEFLIYFQGTGAADDSGLPNDRFFAVRPEGSVSTLKIQRTERGDSAVYLCASSLVPRSSTNYGYTFGSGTRLTVV.

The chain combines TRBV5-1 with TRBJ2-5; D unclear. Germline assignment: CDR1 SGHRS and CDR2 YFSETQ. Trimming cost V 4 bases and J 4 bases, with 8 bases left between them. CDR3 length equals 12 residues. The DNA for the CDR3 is TGCGCCAGCAGCGGCAGTCTAGAGACCCAGTACTTC. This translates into CASSGSLETQYF.

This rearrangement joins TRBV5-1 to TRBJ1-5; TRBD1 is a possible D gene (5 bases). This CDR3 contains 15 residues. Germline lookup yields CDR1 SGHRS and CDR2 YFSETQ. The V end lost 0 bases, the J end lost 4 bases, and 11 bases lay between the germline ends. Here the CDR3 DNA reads TGCGCCAGCAGCTTGGAAGGAGAGGGGAATCAGCCCCAGCATTTT. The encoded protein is CASSLEGEGNQPQHF.

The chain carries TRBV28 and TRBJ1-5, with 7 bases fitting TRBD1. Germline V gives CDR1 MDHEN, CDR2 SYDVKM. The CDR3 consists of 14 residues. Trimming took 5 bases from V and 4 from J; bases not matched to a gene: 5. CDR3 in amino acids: CASSLDRVNQPQHF. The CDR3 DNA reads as TGTGCCAGCAGTCTTGACAGGGTAAATCAGCCCCAGCATTTT.

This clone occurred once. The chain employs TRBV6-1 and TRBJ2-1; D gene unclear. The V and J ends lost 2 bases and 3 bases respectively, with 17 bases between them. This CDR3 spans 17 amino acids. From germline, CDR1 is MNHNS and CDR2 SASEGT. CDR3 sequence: CASSESKIVLVYNEQFF. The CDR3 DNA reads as TGTGCCAGCAGTGAATCAAAGATTGTCCTAGTCTACAATGAGCAGTTCTTC.

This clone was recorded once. CDR3 bases: TGCGCCAGCAGCTTAGGCGGGGCGGGTGAAGCTTTCTTT. Translating it yields CASSLGGAGEAFF. The chain carries TRBV5-1 and TRBJ1-1, with TRBD1 as a possible D gene (5 bases). This CDR3 has 13 amino acids. Germline CDR1 reads SGHRS; CDR2 reads YFSETQ. The germline V and J ends were trimmed by 2 bases and 7 bases, with 12 bases remaining between them.

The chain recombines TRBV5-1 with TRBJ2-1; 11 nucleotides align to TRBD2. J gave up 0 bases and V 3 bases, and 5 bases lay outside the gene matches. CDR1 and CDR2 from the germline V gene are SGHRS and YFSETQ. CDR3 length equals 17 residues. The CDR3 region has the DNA TGCGCCAGCAGCTCCGCTGGGACTAGCGGCTCCTACAATGAGCAGTTCTTC. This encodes CASSSAGTSGSYNEQFF.

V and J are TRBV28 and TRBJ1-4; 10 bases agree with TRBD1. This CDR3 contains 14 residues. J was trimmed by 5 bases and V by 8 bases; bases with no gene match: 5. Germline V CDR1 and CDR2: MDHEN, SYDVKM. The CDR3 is CASCETGGNEKLFF. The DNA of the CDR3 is TGTGCCAGCTGCGAGACAGGGGGCAATGAAAAACTGTTTTTT.

In DNA form, the CDR3 reads TGTGCCAGCAAGTTGAACTTCGACCCCCACGAGCAGTACTTC. This sequence encodes CASKLNFDPHEQYF. The chain links TRBV6-5 to TRBJ2-7; no clear D gene. Trimming shortened V by 7 bases and J by 5 bases, and 18 bases separated the two germline ends. The germline V gene has CDR1 MNHEY and CDR2 SVGAGI. This CDR3 has 14 residues.

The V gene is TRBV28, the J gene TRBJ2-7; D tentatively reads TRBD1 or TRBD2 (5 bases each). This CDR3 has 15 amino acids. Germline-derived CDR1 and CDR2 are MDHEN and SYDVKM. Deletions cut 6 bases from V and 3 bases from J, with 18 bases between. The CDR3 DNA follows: TGTGCCAGCAGAAAGGCCGGGACCGGAAACTACGAGCAGTACTTC. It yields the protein CASRKAGTGNYEQYF.

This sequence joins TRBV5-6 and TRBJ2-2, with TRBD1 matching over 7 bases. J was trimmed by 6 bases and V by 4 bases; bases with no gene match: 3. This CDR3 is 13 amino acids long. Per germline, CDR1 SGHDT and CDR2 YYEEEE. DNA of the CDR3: TGTGCCAGCAGCAGGGGGCTGCCCGGGGAGCTGTTTTTT. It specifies CASSRGLPGELFF.

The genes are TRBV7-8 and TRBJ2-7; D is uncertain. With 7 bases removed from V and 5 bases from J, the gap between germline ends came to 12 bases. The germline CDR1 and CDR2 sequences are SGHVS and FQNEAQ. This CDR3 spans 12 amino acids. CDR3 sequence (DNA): TGTGCCAGCACGCCGGGTAGGGACGAGCAGTACTTC. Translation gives CASTPGRDEQYF.

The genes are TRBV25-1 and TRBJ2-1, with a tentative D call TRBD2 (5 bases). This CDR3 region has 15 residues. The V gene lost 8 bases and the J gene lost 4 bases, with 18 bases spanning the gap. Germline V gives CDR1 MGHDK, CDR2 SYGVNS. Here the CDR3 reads CASGQHGRGYNEQFF. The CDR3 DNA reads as TGTGCCAGCGGGCAACACGGCCGGGGTTACAATGAGCAGTTCTTC.